These 10 T cell receptor beta chains were all obtained from the same sample, sequenced in a study of cytomegalovirus exposure and HLA in healthy donors (dated by TCRdb to 2016 to 2017). Library generation was performed with the immunoSEQ multiplex PCR assay. For the multiplex PCR, a mixture combining 60 forward primers for TCR Vbeta segments and 13 reverse primers for TCR Jbeta segments was used. TCRdb took over this immuneACCESS table, retaining in-frame rearrangements with V and J assigned. Such tables are incomplete; in checked studies, under half of the missing clones stem from an unresolved V gene, and the remainder is unexplained. A total of approximately 100,000 clones appear in this sample, 71% of them only once. The ten largest clones add up to over 2.5% of the sample. The sample consisted of PBMCs. Every receptor here comes from a female donor in good health and CMV-seronegative.

V is TRBV7-9 and J is TRBJ2-5; maybe TRBD2 (5 bases). The CDR3 loop spans 15 amino acids. V dropped 11 bases and J dropped 1 base, with 20 bases sitting between them. CDR1 and CDR2 from the germline V gene are SEHNR and FQNEAQ (reference sequence). This CDR3 reads CAGDPSNGIQETQYF. The CDR3 DNA is TGTGCCGGTGATCCATCTAACGGGATCCAAGAGACCCAGTACTTC.

The chain links TRBV25-1 to TRBJ2-7; weak D call: TRBD1 (6 bases). The germline V gene encodes CDR1 MGHDK and CDR2 SYGVNS. This CDR3 is 11 amino acids long. Trimming took off 6 bases at V and 5 bases at J, with 8 bases between the two ends. The CDR3 nucleotides are TGTGCCAGCAGACAGGGTGACGAGCAGTACTTC. Residues: CASRQGDEQYF.

The chain uses TRBV10-3 and TRBJ1-2, with a weak D call TRBD1 (5 bases). The ends were cut back, 7 bases at V and 4 bases at J, with 13 bases in the middle. This CDR3 is 13 amino acids long. Germline assignment: CDR1 ENHRY and CDR2 SYGVKD. The CDR3 loop is CAITLQGGYGYTF. DNA of the CDR3: TGTGCCATCACCCTCCAGGGAGGCTATGGCTACACCTTC.

V and J are TRBV7-3 and TRBJ2-2; D is possibly TRBD2 (6 bases). Deletions cut 2 bases from V and 1 base from J, with 11 bases between. This CDR3 is built from 16 residues. Looked up from germline, CDR1 is SGHTA and CDR2 is FQGTGA. Here the CDR3 reads CASSLWGGVNTGELFF. The CDR3 DNA follows: TGTGCCAGCAGCTTATGGGGCGGGGTGAACACCGGGGAGCTGTTTTTT.

The CDR3 DNA is TGTGCCAGCAGCTTAGGACTAGCCAACGTCCTGACTTTC. It encodes CASSLGLANVLTF. The J gene is TRBJ2-6, the V gene TRBV7-9, with a weak D call TRBD2 (5 bases). Trimming pared 1 base from V and 7 bases from J, leaving 5 bases between. The CDR3 spans 13 residues. Germline V gives CDR1 SEHNR, CDR2 FQNEAQ (reference sequence).

The chain uses TRBV18 and TRBJ1-4, with D uncertain. From germline, CDR1 is KGHSH and CDR2 LQKENI. Trimming pared 4 bases from V and 0 bases from J, leaving 9 bases between. CDR3 length: 15 amino acids. The CDR3 loop reads CASSLTRATNEKLFF. The DNA for the CDR3 is TGTGCCAGCTCACTTACACGGGCAACTAATGAAAAACTGTTTTTT.

The chain is built from TRBV4-2 and TRBJ2-2; TRBD1 is a possible D gene (5 bases). The CDR3 spans 15 residues. Trimming shortened V by 0 bases and J by 4 bases, and 9 bases separated the two germline ends. Germline V gene sequence: CDR1 LGHNA, CDR2 YNFKEQ. The CDR3 loop is CASSQERTSTGELFF. The CDR3 coding sequence is TGTGCCAGCAGCCAAGAACGGACATCCACCGGGGAGCTGTTTTTT.

This clone came up a few times. The chain links TRBV9 to TRBJ2-6, with TRBD1 as a possible D gene (6 bases). This CDR3 comprises 16 residues. Per germline, CDR1 SGDLS and CDR2 YYNGEE. Trimming pared 3 bases from V and 0 bases from J, leaving 10 bases between. The CDR3 nucleotides read TGTGCCAGCAGCGCGGACAGATCCTCTGGGGCCAACGTCCTGACTTTC. It specifies CASSADRSSGANVLTF.

The genes are TRBV30 and TRBJ2-3; 7 positions match TRBD2. The CDR3 has 14 residues. The germline V gene has CDR1 GTSNPN and CDR2 SVGIG (reference sequence). V lost 3 bases to trimming and J lost 1 base; unmatched junction nucleotides: 4. This CDR3 reads CAWSLSGGTDTQYF. CDR3 sequence (DNA): TGTGCCTGGAGCCTAAGCGGGGGCACAGATACGCAGTATTTT.

The rearrangement links TRBV7-9 to TRBJ2-3; 7 nucleotides align to TRBD2. J gave up 11 bases and V 3 bases, and 8 bases lay outside the gene matches. Germline V gene lookup returns CDR1 SEHNR and CDR2 FQNEAQ (reference sequence). The CDR3 runs to 13 residues. The CDR3 DNA sequence: TGTGCCAGCAGCTTTTCAACTAGCGCCGAGCAGTATTTT. Encoded protein: CASSFSTSAEQYF.